The sequence of this T cell receptor beta chain was determined in a study of blood T cell repertoires in COVID-19. Study-level background: COVID-19 samples, acute and convalescent, were from the United States, Italy and Spain. The analysed material was cDNA or gDNA that came from T cells, B-cell-depleted T cells, or PBMCs.

V lost 0 bases and J lost 4; bases outside the gene matches: 2. The germline V gene encodes CDR1 SGHNT and CDR2 YYREEE (reference sequence). This CDR3 contains 15 residues. The authors' processing: The authors estimated nucleated cell counts from reference gene primer amplification. TCRdb keeps only in-frame clones here, not all; method: immunoSEQ multiplex PCR. V, J and clone size were drawn from that table, and D and trimming were deduced from the DNA. The data contain tens of thousands of clones, 91% of them seen just once; the ten biggest clones take up 1.5% to 2%. The genes are TRBV5-4 and TRBJ1-1; 11 nucleotides align to TRBD1. The sequencing sample was made of peripheral blood. This TCR was recovered from a woman aged 45-65 years in a cohort sampled during active COVID-19. For the CDR3, the DNA is TGTGCCAGCAGCTTGGCAGGACAGGGGGCCACTGAAGCTTTCTTT. Its translation: CASSLAGQGATEAFF.